This T cell receptor beta chain emerged from a study of technical replicates of blood from four donors. This CDR3 spans 18 amino acids. The germline CDR1 and CDR2 sequences are LNHDA and SQIVND (reference sequence). Trimming shortened V by 0 bases and J by 7 bases, and 24 bases separated the two germline ends. Libraries were prepared by immunoSEQ multiplex PCR; TCRdb keeps only in-frame clonotypes and omits some of them. Of 80,000 to 90,000 clones in the sample, about 95% were seen once. The rearrangement joins TRBV19 to TRBJ1-1, with no clear D. The sample was T cells isolated from PBMCs. The TCR was taken from a human donor in good health. The chain's CDR3 is CASSIEAPRTTREGEAFF. DNA for the CDR3: TGTGCCAGTAGTATAGAAGCCCCCCGGACCACCCGTGAGGGTGAAGCTTTCTTT.